This T cell receptor (beta chain) was found in a study of human T cells and chemical hapten exposure. The wider study: There were per-sample TCR yield variations, arising mainly from small pooled library volume differences.

TCRdb ran MiXCR on the RACE reads and lists one entry per CDR3 protein. The sample consists of some 38,000 distinct CDR3 sequences, roughly 9.5% of them appearing once. The time point: patch test 3, about 24 weeks after DPC sensitization. Sample treatment: therapeutic diphenylcyclopropenone sensitization with weekly scalp DPC. It was from unfractionated whole blood that total RNA was extracted. Sample: whole blood, taken in connection with sensitization to the hapten diphenylcyclopropenone (DPC). The receptor was isolated from a man in his fifties or sixties with alopecia areata. Some clones in this sample may be carry-over from other donors' samples.

The CDR3 reads CASSPQAFGPYGYTF. CDR3 sequence (DNA): TGTGCCAGCAGCCCCCAGGCCTTCGGACCCTATGGCTACACCTTC. J is TRBJ1-2 and V is TRBV3-1, with unresolved D. The CDR3 is 15 amino acids. Germline CDR1 reads LGHDT; CDR2 reads YNNKEL (reference sequence). V gave up 4 bases and J gave up 4 bases, with 16 bases separating them.